The clone carrying this TCR beta chain was observed once. Its antigen is currently unknown. Assay used: immunoSEQ multiplex PCR; TCRdb lists only in-frame clones, some missing. Of 150,000 to 200,000 clones in the sample, 88% were seen once. The data were taken from a study of T cell responses to AZD1222 COVID-19 vaccine. General study points: Close to half of spike-specific TCRs reportedly recognize unmutated variant regions. No day 14 peak samples; only post-peak repertoires were characterized. Spike-specific TCR breadth and depth grew following two AZD1222 doses. Seropositivity was recorded at baseline in only a handful of AZD1222 recipients.

Germline loops: CDR1 SGHTA, CDR2 FQGTGA. Trimming cost V 0 bases and J 8 bases, with 7 bases left between them. CDR3 length: 13 amino acids. The chain employs TRBV7-3 and TRBJ1-4; D is uncertain. This sample comprised peripheral blood, obtained 28 days after the second AZD1222 dose. The clonotype comes from an adult who received the AZD1222 COVID-19 vaccine. DNA of the CDR3: TGTGCCAGCAGCTTAACGTTGGGGGAAAAACTGTTTTTT. Its translation is CASSLTLGEKLFF.